Each of the 7 T cell receptor beta chains below was sequenced from the same sample in a study of control samples from healthy donors and cancer patients. The table came from immunoSEQ multiplex PCR; TCRdb's copy has only in-frame clones and leaves some out. The table lists 100,000 to 150,000 clones, 92% of them singletons, with 2% to 2.5% in the top ten. Sequenced material: blood. The origin of the receptors is a woman between 45 and 65 years old in good health.

The gene calls are TRBV3-1 (or the pseudogene TRBV3-2) and TRBJ2-5; 9 nucleotides match TRBD2. The CDR3 spans 14 residues. Trimming at V came to 5 bases and at J to 4 bases, leaving 5 bases not matched to a gene. CDR1 LGHDT and CDR2 YNNKEL come from the germline V gene (reference sequence). The CDR3 nucleotides read TGTGCCAGCAGCTCACGGACTAGCGCAGAGACCCAGTACTTC. Its translation is CASSSRTSAETQYF.

This clone was recorded once. V gene TRBV19 combines with J gene TRBJ1-1; 10 bases map to TRBD1. V shed 6 bases and J 11 bases; nucleotides not matched to a gene: 12. Germline V CDR1 and CDR2: LNHDA, SQIVND (reference sequence). CDR3 size: 14 residues. As DNA, the CDR3 is TGTGCCAGTAGCCAAGCCGGGACAGGGGTTTGGGCTTTCTTT. It translates to CASSQAGTGVWAFF.

This clone was picked up many times. Here the CDR3 reads CASSLTQGMGQPQHF. The CDR3 nucleotides read TGTGCCAGCAGCTTAACACAGGGTATGGGTCAGCCCCAGCATTTT. The V gene is TRBV11-2, the J gene TRBJ1-5, with D possibly being TRBD1 (6 bases). The V and J ends lost 2 bases and 6 bases respectively, with 14 bases between them. There are 15 residues in the CDR3. Germline assignment: CDR1 SGHAT and CDR2 FQNNGV.

This CDR3 reads CASSMTGSGVVELFF. DNA of the CDR3: TGTGCCAGTAGTATGACCGGGAGCGGGGTTGTGGAGCTGTTTTTT. V usage is TRBV19 and J usage is TRBJ2-2; 7 bases fit TRBD2. V dropped 3 bases and J dropped 10; count of bases not matched to a gene: 11. Germline CDR1 is LNHDA and CDR2 is SQIVND (reference sequence). The CDR3 spans 15 residues.

J is TRBJ1-2 and V is TRBV5-1, with 8 bases that match TRBD1. Trimming took 6 bases from V and 3 from J; bases not matched to a gene: 10. CDR3 length: 15 amino acids. The germline V gene encodes CDR1 SGHRS and CDR2 YFSETQ. This chain's CDR3 is CASIPGTGGDYGYTF. The CDR3 DNA follows: TGCGCCAGCATCCCCGGGACAGGTGGGGACTATGGCTACACCTTC.

As concerns this clone: Other DNA sequences in the sample encode the same CDR3. The rearrangement links TRBV7-9 to TRBJ2-7; D is uncertain. The CDR3 consists of 13 residues. Germline CDR1 reads SEHNR; CDR2 reads FQNEAQ (reference sequence). V lost 5 bases, J lost 3 bases, and 11 bases lay in between. The chain's CDR3 is CASSPGVNYEQYF. The CDR3 DNA follows: TGTGCCAGCAGCCCAGGTGTTAACTACGAGCAGTACTTC.

This chain connects TRBV27 to TRBJ2-7; perhaps D is TRBD1 or TRBD2 (5 bases each). The length of the CDR3 is 16 residues. Trimming took 4 bases from V and 0 from J, leaving 16 bases between them. Per the germline V gene, CDR1 is MNHEY and CDR2 is SMNVEV (reference sequence). CDR3 residues: CASSSLLLGTSYEQYF. In DNA, the CDR3 is TGTGCCAGCAGTTCCCTATTGTTAGGGACCTCCTACGAGCAGTACTTC.